This T cell receptor beta chain was recovered during a study of OX40 agonist ivuxolimab in advanced cancers. Study details: A male proportion of over 75% was recorded, with mean age approximately 57 years and range about 23 to 80.

By sample fraction, this clone is medium-sized. Its antigen is undetermined. The sample has other DNA sequences that encode this CDR3 too. Only in-frame clones appear in the TCRdb table, and some are missing; sequencing was by immunoSEQ multiplex PCR. The data show 38,000 or so clones, roughly nine tenths seen once. General observations from the study: Compared with CD4+, CD8+ T cells on average had more expanded clones. Doses of 0.1 to 3.0 mg/kg were accompanied by clonal expansion of CD4+ and CD8+ blood T cells by week 6.

V lost 0 bases to trimming and J lost 0 bases; unmatched junction nucleotides: 1. CDR1 and CDR2 from the germline V gene are LGHNA and YSLEER. The CDR3 extends over 16 amino acids. The sequence was obtained from an adult with an advanced solid tumor such as melanoma, head and neck, liver or kidney cancer. The rearrangement uses TRBV4-3 and TRBJ2-2, with 7 bases that match TRBD2. This specimen was CD4+ or CD8+ T cells sorted from blood, taken in a trial of the OX40 agonist ivuxolimab. As DNA, the CDR3 is TGCGCCAGCAGCCAAGAGGGGGGGGCGAACACCGGGGAGCTGTTTTTT. Translation: CASSQEGGANTGELFF.